This TCR beta chain was identified during a study of human T cells and chemical hapten exposure. Study details: Among samples, TCR yields varied mainly because of small differences in pooled library volume.

This clonotype has just a few counts. Its antigen is as yet unknown. The study's library attached unique molecular identifiers to single cDNA molecules. Per the original methods: The median was approximately 89,000 TCRs per sample, ranging about 20,000 to 690,600. A single record per CDR3 protein comes from TCRdb applying MiXCR to the reads. The authors' filters were not applied to this entry. The sample carries more than 100,000 distinct CDR3 sequences, 8.5% recorded once. Study findings and constraints: The number of TCRs above 1 in 1000 frequency did not change after DPC sensitization.

Total RNA extraction was carried out from unfractionated whole blood. The CDR3 runs to 14 residues. Unmatched junction bases numbered 5, after V lost 2 bases and J lost 5 bases. Germline-derived CDR1 and CDR2 are ENHRY and SYGVKD. The J gene is TRBJ2-7, the V gene TRBV10-3; 8 bases line up with TRBD1. The source is a human donor in good health. Some clones in this sample may be carry-over from other donors' samples. Sequenced material: whole blood. The CDR3 spells CAISETPGQDEQYF. The CDR3 DNA follows: TGTGCCATCAGTGAGACCCCGGGACAGGACGAGCAGTACTTC.